Listed below are T cell receptor beta chains from one sample, sequenced in a study of cytomegalovirus exposure and HLA in healthy donors. TCRdb's table, derived via immunoSEQ multiplex PCR, lists solely in-frame clones and lacks some. The profile shows about 150,000 clones, around 63% of them singletons. The sample taken for sequencing was PBMCs. Receptor source: a human donor in good health. CDR3s include the opening cysteine and the closing phenylalanine or tryptophan. Each record gives: D gene, clone size, J gene, V gene, CDR3 DNA, CDR3 protein. A D gene is named only where the DNA matches it firmly. Size values are once, few and many counts, or a class for expanded clones, and some rows have none.

TRBD1 | - | TRBJ2-3 | TRBV18 | TGTGCCAGCTCAGGGACAGTTACAGATACGCAGTATTTT | CASSGTVTDTQYF
- | once | TRBJ2-3 | TRBV5-1 | TGCGCCAGCAGCTTTCCGGGACAAAACACAGATACGCAGTATTTT | CASSFPGQNTDTQYF
TRBD2 | - | TRBJ2-3 | TRBV6-5 | TGTGCCAGCAGTTACCGCGGGGGATACAGCACAGATACGCAGTATTTT | CASSYRGGYSTDTQYF
- | - | TRBJ1-2 | TRBV6-5 | TGTGCCAGCAGTTACTCGGCCAGGAACTATGGCTACACCTTC | CASSYSARNYGYTF
- | - | TRBJ1-3 | TRBV5-4 | TGTGCCAGCAGCTTGGGATCTAAAAACACCATATATTTT | CASSLGSKNTIYF
- | - | TRBJ1-1 | TRBV28 | TGTGCCAGCGAACCCGCCGCCTGGGGGGGGTACACTGAAGCTTTCTTT | CASEPAAWGGYTEAFF
TRBD1 | - | TRBJ1-5 | TRBV19 | TGTGCCAGTAGCCTCGACAGGGGGGGGAGTCAGCCCCAGCATTTT | CASSLDRGGSQPQHF
TRBD1 | - | TRBJ1-5 | TRBV4-2 | TGTGCCAGCAGCCAACACGAAGACAGGGTAAATTTTCAGCCCCAGCATTTT | CASSQHEDRVNFQPQHF
- | - | TRBJ2-1 | TRBV6-5 | TGTGCCAGCAGTTACTCGGACAGTAACAATGAGCAGTTCTTC | CASSYSDSNNEQFF
TRBD1 | - | TRBJ2-7 | TRBV5-1 | TGCGCCAGCAGCTCCCAGGGGGCAGACGAGCAGTACTTC | CASSSQGADEQYF
- | few | TRBJ2-7 | TRBV6-1 | TGTGCCAGCAGTGACTCGCGGGCACCCTACGAGCAGTACTTC | CASSDSRAPYEQYF
TRBD1 | - | TRBJ2-7 | TRBV27 | TGTGCCAGCAGTTTATCCGGACAGGGGGGGGCCTACGAGCAGTACTTC | CASSLSGQGGAYEQYF
TRBD1 | few | TRBJ1-4 | TRBV7-7 | TGTGCTAGCAGCTTAGGTTTCCCCGGGACAGTCTTAATGGGGATTGATGAAAAACTGTTTTTT | CASSLGFPGTVLMGIDEKLFF
- | - | TRBJ2-3 | TRBV6-6 | TGTGCCAGCAGTTACCAACTAGCACCAGGAGATACGCAGTATTTT | CASSYQLAPGDTQYF
TRBD1 | - | TRBJ1-5 | TRBV19 | TGTGCCAGCTTACCGGGACAGGGGCATCAGCCCCAGCATTTT | CASLPGQGHQPQHF
TRBD1 | - | TRBJ2-7 | TRBV7-2 | TGTGCCAGCAGCGTACAGGGGGCGATACGCGAGCAGTACTTC | CASSVQGAIREQYF
TRBD2 | - | TRBJ2-1 | TRBV29-1 | TGCAGCGCTGGACTAGCGGGAGTTTCCTACAATGAGCAGTTCTTC | CSAGLAGVSYNEQFF
TRBD1 | once | TRBJ1-1 | TRBV10-3 | TGTGCCATCAGATTCGACAGGGCGAACACTGAAGCTTTCTTT | CAIRFDRANTEAFF
- | few | TRBJ2-1 | TRBV5-1 | TGCGCCAGCAGCTTAAATCTTTACAATGAGCAGTTCTTC | CASSLNLYNEQFF
- | - | TRBJ2-7 | TRBV28 | TGTGCCAGCAGTTTAGGAGGGAGGAACTGGGAGCAGTACTTC | CASSLGGRNWEQYF
- | - | TRBJ2-7 | TRBV2 | TGTGCCAGCAACCCTAGCGAGTACGAGCAGTACTTC | CASNPSEYEQYF
TRBD2 | - | TRBJ2-7 | TRBV25-1 | TGTGCCAGCAGTAAATCCTCTAGCGGCCCCTACGAGCAGTACTTC | CASSKSSSGPYEQYF
TRBD1 | - | TRBJ2-1 | TRBV19 | TGTGCCAGTAGTTCCGGGACAGGCTCCTACAATGAGCAGTTCTTC | CASSSGTGSYNEQFF
TRBD1 | - | TRBJ1-4 | TRBV15 | TGTGCCACCAGCCGGATCCGAGGTGGCAGGGGGCTTGAAAAACTGTTTTTT | CATSRIRGGRGLEKLFF
- | once | TRBJ2-3 | TRBV27 | TGTGCCAGCAGTTTCACCCAGAGGGATACGCAGTATTTT | CASSFTQRDTQYF
- | few | TRBJ1-5 | TRBV28 | TGTGCCAGCAGTGCGGGGAGGCGGGGCAATCAGCCCCAGCATTTT | CASSAGRRGNQPQHF
- | - | TRBJ2-5 | TRBV5-1 | TGCGCCAGCAGCTTCACCAGGGGCGTGGGGCTCCAAGAGACCCAGTACTTC | CASSFTRGVGLQETQYF